One sample yielded the 23 T cell receptor beta chains listed below, sequenced in a study of cytomegalovirus exposure and HLA in healthy donors. Both 60 Vbeta primers and 13 Jbeta primers went into the PCR. Repertoires were generated with immunoSEQ multiplex PCR, while TCRdb's copy carries only in-frame clones and drops some. The repertoire holds some 150,000 clones, with around 87% as singletons. The sequenced sample consisted of PBMCs. The origin of the receptors is a woman in her twenties or thirties in good health and CMV-seronegative.

This clone was picked up many times. The J gene is TRBJ2-1, the V gene TRBV6-4, with TRBD2 matching over 11 bases. Trimming removed 3 bases from V and 7 bases from J; junction bases left unmatched: 8. The germline V gene encodes CDR1 MRHNA and CDR2 SNTAGT. The CDR3 contains 16 residues. As DNA, the CDR3 is TGTGCCAGCAGTGAGATTAGCGGGGGGGCCGGGAATGAGCAGTTCTTC. Translation gives CASSEISGGAGNEQFF.

The chain recombines TRBV28 with TRBJ2-7; perhaps TRBD2 as D (6 bases). CDR3 length: 12 amino acids. V dropped 6 bases and J dropped 7 bases, with 13 bases sitting between them. CDR1 is MDHEN and CDR2 is SYDVKM in the germline V gene. CDR3 sequence: CASSGTRGEQYF. The CDR3 nucleotides read TGTGCCAGCAGCGGGACTCGGGGTGAGCAGTACTTC.

The CDR3 bases are TGTGCCAGCTCACTAAGCACCGGGACAGCGAACACTGAAGCTTTCTTT. Translated, it gives CASSLSTGTANTEAFF. The chain employs TRBV18 and TRBJ1-1, with 7 positions matching TRBD1. CDR3 length: 16 residues. With V trimmed by 4 bases and J by 1 base, 9 bases remained unmatched. The V gene's germline CDR1 is KGHSH and CDR2 LQKENI.

The rearrangement links TRBV12-5 to TRBJ2-1, with D tentatively TRBD2 (6 bases). Trimming stripped 6 bases from V and 2 bases from J, with 17 bases between. The CDR3 spans 16 residues. Germline V CDR1 and CDR2: LGHNT, FRNRAP. The CDR3 loop reads CASGNRAGVAYNEQFF. CDR3 coding DNA: TGTGCTAGTGGCAACAGAGCGGGCGTGGCCTACAATGAGCAGTTCTTC.

The chain combines TRBV2 with TRBJ1-4; 9 nucleotides agree with TRBD1. The junction had 5 bases not matched to a gene; V was cut back by 6 bases and J by 0 bases. This CDR3 is 16 amino acids long. Germline V lookup: CDR1 SNHLY, CDR2 FYNNEI. CDR3: CASSVDRGATNEKLFF. Written as DNA, the CDR3 is TGTGCCAGCAGCGTCGACAGGGGGGCAACTAATGAAAAACTGTTTTTT.

The chain employs TRBV5-8 and TRBJ2-1; 8 bases are shared with TRBD1. The V gene's germline CDR1 is SGHTS and CDR2 YDEGEE. The CDR3 is 17 amino acids. V lost 4 bases to trimming and J lost 3 bases; unmatched junction nucleotides: 12. CDR3 nucleotides: TGTGCCAGCAGCCCCTGGGCAGGGACAGGAATCTACAATGAGCAGTTCTTC. As protein: CASSPWAGTGIYNEQFF.

The chain combines TRBV4-3 with TRBJ2-2; D remains ambiguous. Deletions cut 0 bases from V and 0 bases from J, with 11 bases between. Germline V CDR1 and CDR2: LGHNA, YSLEER. The CDR3 contains 17 residues. CDR3 sequence reads: CASSQEPPGSNTGELFF. The CDR3 DNA reads TGCGCCAGCAGCCAAGAACCCCCGGGTTCGAACACCGGGGAGCTGTTTTTT.

The gene calls are TRBV25-1 and TRBJ1-3; D is undetermined. This CDR3 comprises 15 residues. V was pared by 9 bases and J by 1 base, with 16 bases between. Germline V gives CDR1 MGHDK, CDR2 SYGVNS. The DNA of the CDR3 is TGTGCCAGGAGGCGGGCGGTAGTTTCTGGAAACACCATATATTTT. This translates into CARRRAVVSGNTIYF.

The chain couples TRBV5-1 to TRBJ2-2; weak D call: TRBD2 (6 bases). CDR1 and CDR2 (germline): SGHRS, YFSETQ. The V gene lost 2 bases and the J gene lost 8 bases, with 16 bases spanning the gap. This CDR3 has 15 amino acids. CDR3 nucleotides: TGCGCCAGCAGCTTACTAACCGGGACTCCGGGGGAGCTGTTTTTT. Amino acid sequence: CASSLLTGTPGELFF.

CDR3 DNA: TGTGCCAGCAGCGACGCCGGGACAGATCAAGAGACCCAGTACTTC. Translation gives CASSDAGTDQETQYF. J is TRBJ2-5 and V is TRBV5-6; 7 positions match TRBD1. V was clipped by 4 bases and J by 2 bases; unmatched bases: 8. The CDR3 has 15 residues. Germline CDR1 SGHDT, CDR2 YYEEEE.

This clone has more than one count but fewer than ten. This chain links TRBV6-5 with TRBJ2-7, with 12 bases fitting TRBD2. J lost 2 bases, V lost 6 bases, and 5 bases had no gene match. Germline CDR1 and CDR2: MNHEY and SVGAGI. The length of the CDR3 is 15 residues. CDR3 amino acids: CASSKLAGGTYEQYF. The CDR3 bases are TGTGCCAGCAGCAAACTAGCGGGGGGCACCTACGAGCAGTACTTC.

This chain connects TRBV29-1 to TRBJ2-7; 7 bases align to TRBD1. Germline CDR1 is SQVTM and CDR2 is ANQGSEA. J was trimmed by 2 bases and V by 8 bases; bases with no gene match: 6. This CDR3 contains 12 residues. CDR3 region: CSFPGTAYEQYF. In nucleotides, the CDR3 is TGCAGCTTCCCCGGGACAGCCTACGAGCAGTACTTC.

The chain links TRBV30 to TRBJ2-3, with TRBD2 as a possible D gene (6 bases). With 3 bases removed from V and 5 bases from J, the gap between germline ends came to 15 bases. Germline lookup yields CDR1 GTSNPN and CDR2 SVGIG (reference sequence). The CDR3 is 14 residues long. This CDR3 is CAWRYRGMRDTQYF. CDR3 bases: TGTGCCTGGAGATATCGCGGGATGAGAGATACGCAGTATTTT.

This clone has just a few counts. The rearrangement joins TRBV19 to TRBJ2-1; TRBD2 matches at 11 bases. The CDR3 consists of 15 residues. Germline trimming cut 6 bases from V and 4 bases from J; bases unmatched to any gene: 5. CDR1 and CDR2 from the germline V gene are LNHDA and SQIVND (reference sequence). The CDR3 DNA sequence: TGTGCCAGTAGCCCGACTAGCGGGGTTTACAATGAGCAGTTCTTC. Translating gives CASSPTSGVYNEQFF. Filled out from reference TRBV19 and TRBJ2-1, the complete variable domain reads DGGITQSPKYLFRKEGQNVTLSCEQNLNHDAMYWYRQDPGQGLRLIYYSQIVNDFQKGDIAEGYSVSREKKESFPLTVTSAQKNPTAFYLCASSPTSGVYNEQFFGPGTRLTVL.

The chain is built from TRBV5-4 and TRBJ2-7, with 11 bases matching TRBD1. The CDR3 covers 14 residues. V lost 4 bases, J lost 6 bases, and 6 bases stayed unmatched. The germline V gene encodes CDR1 SGHNT and CDR2 YYREEE (reference sequence). The chain's CDR3 is CASSVPGQGGEQYF. In DNA form, the CDR3 reads TGTGCCAGCAGCGTACCGGGACAGGGGGGCGAGCAGTACTTC.

For the CDR3, the DNA is TGTGCCAGCAGTACATCTGAGGAGGCCAGGAATGAAAAACTGTTTTTT. It codes for CASSTSEEARNEKLFF. This chain joins TRBV28 and TRBJ1-4, with D uncertain. Germline CDR1 reads MDHEN; CDR2 reads SYDVKM. The length of the CDR3 is 16 residues. V was cut by 5 bases and J by 5 bases, with 18 bases left in between.

The chain carries TRBV18 and TRBJ1-2, with 10 bases aligning to TRBD1. The CDR3 loop spans 14 amino acids. Germline lookup yields CDR1 KGHSH and CDR2 LQKENI. After removal of 6 bases from V and 3 bases from J, the junction contained 4 bases not matched to a gene. This CDR3 reads CASSSGQGDYGYTF. The CDR3 DNA sequence: TGTGCCAGCTCGTCCGGACAGGGGGACTATGGCTACACCTTC.

The gene calls are TRBV19 and TRBJ2-1, with 10 bases that match TRBD1. This CDR3 has 14 residues. V was pared by 4 bases and J by 8 bases, with 5 bases of the junction left unmatched. Germline values: CDR1 LNHDA, CDR2 SQIVND (reference sequence). CDR3 loop: CASSRQGAVDEQFF. CDR3 nucleotides: TGTGCCAGTAGTAGACAGGGGGCAGTCGATGAGCAGTTCTTC.

The gene calls are TRBV6-6 and TRBJ2-5, with 8 positions matching TRBD1. The J call is doubtful: the DNA matches TRBJ2-7 better. Germline-derived CDR1 and CDR2 are MNHNY and SVGAGI (reference sequence). The CDR3 contains 14 residues. The CDR3 sequence is CASRRDRNTYEQYF. Written as DNA, the CDR3 is TGTGCCAGCCGGAGGGACAGGAACACCTACGAGCAGTACTTC.

This chain uses TRBV7-3 with TRBJ2-7; 7 bases map to TRBD2. Germline trimming cut 6 bases from V and 0 bases from J; bases unmatched to any gene: 5. The germline CDR1 and CDR2 sequences are SGHTA and FQGTGA. The CDR3 covers 14 residues. CDR3 bases: TGTGCCAGCAGTTACTCTAGCGGCTCCTACGAGCAGTACTTC. This encodes CASSYSSGSYEQYF.

V is TRBV28 and J is TRBJ2-2; TRBD1 aligns across 8 bases. Germline CDR1 reads MDHEN; CDR2 reads SYDVKM. J gave up 2 bases and V 2 bases, and 10 bases lay outside the gene matches. This CDR3 region has 18 residues. The CDR3 nucleotides read TGTGCCAGCAGTTTAGTATTACAGGGGGAACCCAACACCGGGGAGCTGTTTTTT. It yields the protein CASSLVLQGEPNTGELFF.

V usage is TRBV6-5 and J usage is TRBJ2-5, with 10 bases that match TRBD2. The J call may be in error: the DNA end matches TRBJ2-7 better. The V gene's germline CDR1 is MNHEY and CDR2 SVGAGI. The CDR3 contains 15 residues. This CDR3 reads CASSALGTSVYEQYF. CDR3 in DNA: TGTGCCAGCAGTGCCTTGGGGACTAGCGTCTACGAGCAGTACTTC.

The chain recombines TRBV25-1 with TRBJ2-3; no firm D call. The V end was cut by 4 bases, the J end by 2 bases, with 7 bases between. CDR3 size: 13 residues. The germline gives CDR1 MGHDK, CDR2 SYGVNS. The CDR3 region is CASSAQATDTQYF. CDR3 DNA: TGTGCCAGCAGTGCGCAGGCCACAGATACGCAGTATTTT. The whole variable domain, filled in from reference TRBV25-1 and TRBJ2-3, reads EADIYQTPRYLVIGTGKKITLECSQTMGHDKMYWYQQDPGMELHLIHYSYGVNSTEKGDLSSESTVSRIRTEHFPLTLESARPSHTSQYLCASSAQATDTQYFGPGTRLTVL.